The 21 T cell receptor beta chains given below trace back to one sample, sequenced in a study of T cell clonality in common variable immunodeficiency. Study results and limitations: Reportedly, TCR beta sequences from common variable immunodeficiency showed fewer deletions and N-nucleotide insertions.

No antigens are known for them. Clones were read by immunoSEQ multiplex PCR, and TCRdb kept only the in-frame ones, dropping some. The repertoire yields 9,400 or so clones, none seen only once; the top ten contain approximately 4.5%. Sequenced input: peripheral blood mononuclear cells. Receptors originate from a human donor with common variable immunodeficiency.

This clone appeared many times. The sequenced CDR3 bases are TGCAGTGCTAGAAACCCAGTAACCTACGAG. Its translation: CSARNPVTYE. The CDR3 in its entirety is CSARNPVTYEQYF. V and J are TRBV20-1 and TRBJ2-7; D is uncertain. The read finishes 3 residues shy of the CDR3 end, and the germline J gene is used to complete it. V dropped 2 bases and J dropped 2 bases, with 10 bases sitting between them. The CDR3 length is 13 residues. CDR1 is DFQATT, CDR2 SNEGSKA, per germline (reference sequence).

This clone has a count of ten or more. CDR3 in amino acids: CSAAEGFSGANVLTF. CDR3 bases read: TGCAGTGCCGCCGAGGGTTTCTCTGGGGCCAACGTC. The chain joins TRBV20-1 to TRBJ2-6; D possibly corresponds to TRBD2 (5 bases). The read ends 3 residues early relative to the CDR3; the germline J gene fills the gap. The ends were cut back, 6 bases at V and 0 bases at J, with 12 bases in the middle. The CDR3 contains 15 residues. Germline lookup yields CDR1 DFQATT and CDR2 SNEGSKA (reference sequence).

This clone has a count of ten or more. The CDR3 end is not reached by the read, which stops 3 residues before it; the germline J gene fills it in. This sequence joins TRBV28 and TRBJ2-7, with a possible D match to TRBD1 (6 bases). Deletions cut 3 bases from V and 5 bases from J, with 17 bases between. CDR3 size: 15 residues. Germline loops: CDR1 MDHEN, CDR2 SYDVKM. CDR3 residues: CASSFRGQTYHEQYF. CDR3 bases read: TGTGCCAGCAGTTTCCGCGGACAGACTTACCACGAG. The full variable domain, in which reference TRBV28 and TRBJ2-7 provide the parts outside the CDR3, is DVKVTQSSRYLVKRTGEKVFLECVQDMDHENMFWYRQDPGLGLRLIYFSYDVKMKEKGDIPEGYSVSREKKERFSLILESASTNQTSMYLCASSFRGQTYHEQYFGPGTRLTVT.

This clone was seen many times. Sequencing ends 3 residues short of the CDR3 end; the germline J gene provides the rest. The chain is built from TRBV19 and TRBJ2-2; D possibly matches TRBD1 or TRBD2 (5 bases each). Germline V CDR1 and CDR2: LNHDA, SQIVND (reference sequence). Trimming removed 3 bases from V and 7 bases from J, with 15 bases in between. This CDR3 has 15 residues. CDR3 amino acids: CASSMRGLEGGELFF. The DNA read from the CDR3 is TGTGCCAGTAGTATGAGGGGTTTGGAAGGCGGGGAG.

At least ten counts were recorded for this clone. The read halts 3 residues ahead of the CDR3 end, with the missing end drawn from the germline J gene. The J gene is TRBJ1-3, the V gene TRBV2, with TRBD1 matching over 9 bases. The ends lost 6 bases at V and 1 base at J; junction bases unmatched: 4. Germline lookup yields CDR1 SNHLY and CDR2 FYNNEI. This CDR3 has 15 amino acids. The CDR3 region is CASRDGTGSGNTIYF. CDR3 DNA, as far as it was read: TGTGCCAGCAGAGACGGGACAGGGTCTGGAAACACC.

This clone has at least ten counts. The read finishes 3 residues shy of the CDR3 end, and the germline J gene is used to complete it. This chain joins TRBV5-1 and TRBJ2-2; possible D gene TRBD1, 6 bases. Germline lookup yields CDR1 SGHRS and CDR2 YFSETQ. The CDR3 sequence is 16 residues long. V lost 0 bases and J lost 5, with 14 bases in between. CDR3 DNA, as far as it was read: TGCGCCAGCAGCTTGGCATTGAGGGGGTTGACCGGGGAG. Protein sequence: CASSLALRGLTGE. The whole CDR3 sequence reads CASSLALRGLTGELFF.

On this clone: Coverage ceases 3 residues before the CDR3 finishes, and the germline J gene fills in the end. V gene TRBV7-9 combines with J gene TRBJ2-2; unclear D gene. This CDR3 has 15 amino acids. Trimming stripped 5 bases from V and 4 bases from J, with 14 bases between. Germline V CDR1 and CDR2: SEHNR, FQNEAQ (reference sequence). CDR3 DNA (partial): TGTGCCAGCAGCCTCCGAACAGCCATCACCGGGGAG. Its protein is CASSLRTAITGE. In full, the CDR3 is CASSLRTAITGELFF. Filled out from reference TRBV7-9 and TRBJ2-2, the complete variable domain reads DTGVSQNPRHKITKRGQNVTFRCDPISEHNRLYWYRQTLGQGPEFLTYFQNEAQLEKSRLLSDRFSAERPKGSFSTLEIQRTEQGDSAMYLCASSLRTAITGELFFGEGSRLTVL.

This clone was observed many times. The CDR3 end falls 3 residues outside the read, so it is completed with the germline J gene. The chain combines TRBV5-1 with TRBJ2-7; 15 positions agree with TRBD2. Germline CDR1 and CDR2: SGHRS and YFSETQ. This CDR3 region has 17 residues. With 2 bases clipped from V and 3 bases from J, the junction kept 6 bases outside the gene matches. The sequenced CDR3 bases are TGCGCCAGCAGCTTATGGACTAGCGGGAGGGCCGGCTACGAG. Its translation is CASSLWTSGRAGYE. The entire CDR3 is CASSLWTSGRAGYEQYF.

This clone was observed many times. The sequence runs out 3 residues before the end of the CDR3; the remainder is reconstructed from the germline J gene. The rearrangement links TRBV19 to TRBJ1-1; 7 bases line up with TRBD1. The germline gives CDR1 LNHDA, CDR2 SQIVND (reference sequence). This CDR3 has 14 amino acids. The chain's CDR3 is CASSSRDSYRKAFF. The CDR3 DNA, read in part, is TGTGCCAGTAGTTCCCGGGACAGCTACAGGAAA. Using reference TRBV19 and TRBJ1-1 for the parts outside the CDR3, the full variable domain is DGGITQSPKYLFRKEGQNVTLSCEQNLNHDAMYWYRQDPGQGLRLIYYSQIVNDFQKGDIAEGYSVSREKKESFPLTVTSAQKNPTAFYLCASSSRDSYRKAFFGQGTRLTVV.

In its sample, this clone was seen many times. Read coverage stops 3 residues before the CDR3 terminus; the germline J gene supplies the remainder. The rearrangement links TRBV10-1 to TRBJ2-3; D remains unclear. V was shortened by 6 bases and J by 0 bases, with 10 bases between the two germline ends. The CDR3 has 14 amino acids. Germline lookup yields CDR1 WNHNN and CDR2 SYGVQD (reference sequence). CDR3 amino acids: CASSVRGSTDTQYF. CDR3 DNA, as far as it was read: TGCGCCAGCAGCGTCCGAGGTAGCACAGATACG.

The table lists this clone with many counts. The CDR3 loop reads CASSSWTSGSSEQYF. The CDR3 bases that were read are TGTGCCAGCAGTTCTTGGACTAGCGGGAGTAGCGAG. The chain uses TRBV27 and TRBJ2-7, with 13 bases matching TRBD2. Sequencing ends 3 residues short of the CDR3 end; the germline J gene provides the rest. The CDR3 extends over 15 amino acids. The V gene end was trimmed by 4 bases and the J gene end by 6 bases; junction bases not matched to a gene: 6. Germline V gene sequence: CDR1 MNHEY, CDR2 SMNVEV (reference sequence).

This clone was counted at least ten times. The CDR3 goes on 3 residues after the read ends, and that part is filled in from the germline J gene. The rearrangement joins TRBV18 to TRBJ2-1; 8 bases match TRBD2. V dropped 6 bases and J dropped 4; count of bases not matched to a gene: 17. The CDR3 extends over 18 amino acids. Germline V gene lookup returns CDR1 KGHSH and CDR2 LQKENI. The CDR3 loop reads CASSPPNGLAGQYNEQFF. CDR3 DNA, as far as it was read: TGTGCCAGCTCGCCCCCCAACGGGCTAGCGGGTCAATACAATGAG.

Sample share makes this clone medium-sized. The read halts 3 residues ahead of the CDR3 end, with the missing end drawn from the germline J gene. The V and J genes are TRBV5-1 and TRBJ2-3, with a weak D call TRBD2 (7 bases). The CDR3 has 16 amino acids. V dropped 3 bases and J dropped 3 bases, with 17 bases sitting between them. Germline assignment: CDR1 SGHRS and CDR2 YFSETQ. CDR3 DNA, as far as it was read: TGCGCCAGCAGCTCGGCCGACGGGGGGCGGACAGATACG. This sequence encodes CASSSADGGRTDT. The whole CDR3 sequence reads CASSSADGGRTDTQYF.

This clone was counted ten times or more. Read coverage stops 3 residues before the CDR3 terminus; the germline J gene supplies the remainder. The chain couples TRBV5-4 to TRBJ1-3; TRBD1 is a possible D gene (6 bases). In germline, CDR1 is SGHNT, CDR2 YYREEE (reference sequence). Trimming pared 0 bases from V and 2 bases from J, leaving 6 bases between. This CDR3 comprises 14 residues. The DNA read from the CDR3 is TGTGCCAGCAGCTTGGGACAGGCTGGAAACACC. Translation: CASSLGQAGNT. The whole CDR3 region reads CASSLGQAGNTIYF.

This clone was seen ten or more times. The read gets to within 3 residues of the CDR3 end, and the germline J gene fills in the rest. The gene calls are TRBV9 and TRBJ2-2; the match to TRBD2 covers 10 bases. V lost 2 bases, J lost 4 bases, and 11 bases stayed unmatched. Germline loops: CDR1 SGDLS, CDR2 YYNGEE. The CDR3 is 18 amino acids. CDR3 amino acids: CASSVQAGGPGGTGELFF. The covered CDR3 bases are TGTGCCAGCAGCGTGCAAGCGGGAGGGCCGGGTGGCACCGGGGAG.

This clone has ten or more counts. The read falls 3 residues short of the CDR3 end, and the missing part is taken from the germline J gene. The J gene is TRBJ2-5, the V gene TRBV6-1; tentative D call: TRBD2 (7 bases). The germline CDR1 and CDR2 sequences are MNHNS and SASEGT. The V and J ends lost 3 bases and 4 bases respectively, with 15 bases between them. This CDR3 region has 15 residues. The CDR3: CASSDSSGGRETQYF. The CDR3 bases that were read are TGTGCCAGCAGTGATAGCTCGGGGGGCCGAGAGACC.

This clone was counted at least ten times. The read ends 3 residues early relative to the CDR3; the germline J gene fills the gap. The chain joins TRBV7-9 to TRBJ2-1, with D possibly matching TRBD1 (5 bases). V was clipped by 1 base and J by 9 bases, with 7 bases between them. The CDR3 is 12 residues long. CDR1 and CDR2 (germline): SEHNR, FQNEAQ (reference sequence). The chain's CDR3 is CASSLEGLEQFF. The CDR3 bases that were read are TGTGCCAGCAGCTTAGAGGGGCTTGAG.

In its sample, this clone was seen many times. The read halts 3 residues ahead of the CDR3 end, with the missing end drawn from the germline J gene. V gene TRBV19 combines with J gene TRBJ2-3; 8 bases match TRBD2. The V and J ends lost 7 bases and 2 bases, in that order; junction bases with no gene match: 8. This CDR3 region has 15 residues. From germline, CDR1 is LNHDA and CDR2 SQIVND (reference sequence). The chain's CDR3 is CASTSSGGDTDTQYF. The part of the CDR3 DNA that was read is TGTGCCAGTACTTCGAGCGGGGGCGACACAGATACG.

This clone was counted at least ten times. The sequenced fragment ends 3 residues before the CDR3 boundary, so the rest is inferred from the germline J gene. The chain combines TRBV18 with TRBJ2-2; the D gene is possibly TRBD2 (6 bases). The V end was cut by 5 bases, the J end by 2 bases, with 9 bases between. The CDR3 extends over 14 amino acids. The germline CDR1 and CDR2 sequences are KGHSH and LQKENI. Partial CDR3 DNA: TGTGCCAGCTCAATCGGGACTAACACCGGGGAG. The encoded protein is CASSIGTNTGE. The full CDR3 protein is CASSIGTNTGELFF.

This clone was observed a handful of times. The read comes to an end 3 residues before the CDR3 does, leaving the germline J gene to fill in the end. The chain links TRBV7-3 to TRBJ2-4, with TRBD2 as a possible D gene (7 bases). The CDR3 runs to 13 residues. V gave up 4 bases and J gave up 9 bases, with 13 bases separating them. CDR1 is SGHTA, CDR2 FQGTGA, per germline. The DNA read from the CDR3 is TGTGCCAGCAGCTCAGGGGAGGGAGGCATT. Translation: CASSSGEGGI. The complete CDR3 reads CASSSGEGGIQYF.

This clone was observed at least ten times. The sequence runs out 3 residues before the end of the CDR3; the remainder is reconstructed from the germline J gene. This chain connects TRBV5-1 to TRBJ1-1, with D possibly matching TRBD1 (6 bases). This CDR3 has 15 amino acids. Germline V gene sequence: CDR1 SGHRS, CDR2 YFSETQ. V was trimmed by 5 bases and J by 0 bases, leaving 14 bases between them. CDR3 bases read: TGCGCCAGCAGTCTGACAGGACAGATGAACACTGAA. It is translated as CASSLTGQMNTE. The entire CDR3 sequence reads CASSLTGQMNTEAFF. The variable domain in full, completed from reference TRBV5-1 and TRBJ1-1, reads KAGVTQTPRYLIKTRGQQVTLSCSPISGHRSVSWYQQTPGQGLQFLFEYFSETQRNKGNFPGRFSGRQFSNSRSEMNVSTLELGDSALYLCASSLTGQMNTEAFFGQGTRLTVV.